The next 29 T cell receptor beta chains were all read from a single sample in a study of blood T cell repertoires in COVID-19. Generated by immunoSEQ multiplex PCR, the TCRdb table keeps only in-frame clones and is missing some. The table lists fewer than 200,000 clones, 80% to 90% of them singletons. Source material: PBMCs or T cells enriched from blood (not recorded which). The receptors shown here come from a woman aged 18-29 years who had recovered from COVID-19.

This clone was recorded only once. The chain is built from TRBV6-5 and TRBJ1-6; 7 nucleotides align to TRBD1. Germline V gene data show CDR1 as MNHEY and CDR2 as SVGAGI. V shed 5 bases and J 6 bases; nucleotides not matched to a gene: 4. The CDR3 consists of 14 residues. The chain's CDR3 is CASSKGAVNSPLHF. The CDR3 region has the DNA TGTGCCAGCAGTAAGGGGGCGGTTAATTCACCCCTCCACTTT.

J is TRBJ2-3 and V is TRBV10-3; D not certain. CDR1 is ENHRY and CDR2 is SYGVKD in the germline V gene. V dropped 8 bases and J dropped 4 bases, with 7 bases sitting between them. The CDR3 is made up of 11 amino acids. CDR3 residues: CAIGEPDTQYF. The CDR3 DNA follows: TGTGCCATCGGAGAGCCAGATACGCAGTATTTT.

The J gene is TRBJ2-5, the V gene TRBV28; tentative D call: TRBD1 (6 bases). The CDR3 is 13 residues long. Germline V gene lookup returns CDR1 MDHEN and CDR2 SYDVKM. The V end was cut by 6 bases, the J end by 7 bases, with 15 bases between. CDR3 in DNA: TGTGCCAGCAGCGGGTTATGGGGGCGGACCCAGTACTTC. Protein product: CASSGLWGRTQYF.

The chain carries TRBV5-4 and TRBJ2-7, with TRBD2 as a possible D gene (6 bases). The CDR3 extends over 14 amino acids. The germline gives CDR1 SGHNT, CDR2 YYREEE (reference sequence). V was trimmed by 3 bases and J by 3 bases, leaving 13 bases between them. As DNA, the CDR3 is TGTGCCAGCAGCTCCCGGCGGGACGGCTACGAGCAGTACTTC. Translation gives CASSSRRDGYEQYF.

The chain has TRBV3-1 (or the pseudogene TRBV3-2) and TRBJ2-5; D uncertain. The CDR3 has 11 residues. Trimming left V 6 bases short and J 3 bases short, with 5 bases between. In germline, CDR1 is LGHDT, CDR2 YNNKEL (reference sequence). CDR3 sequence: CASRLEETQYF. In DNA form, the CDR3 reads TGTGCCAGCAGGCTAGAAGAGACCCAGTACTTC.

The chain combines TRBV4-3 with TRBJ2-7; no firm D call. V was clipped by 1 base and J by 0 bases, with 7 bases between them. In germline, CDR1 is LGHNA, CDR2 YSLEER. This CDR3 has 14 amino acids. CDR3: CASSQGLNSYEQYF. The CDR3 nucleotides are TGCGCCAGCAGCCAAGGACTTAACTCCTACGAGCAGTACTTC.

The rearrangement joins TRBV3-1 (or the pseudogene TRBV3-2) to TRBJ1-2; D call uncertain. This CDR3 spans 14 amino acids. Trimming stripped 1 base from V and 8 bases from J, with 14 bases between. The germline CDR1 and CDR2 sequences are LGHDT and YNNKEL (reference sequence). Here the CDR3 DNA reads TGTGCCAGCAGCCAAGGAGGGCAAGTAAGGGGCTACACCTTC. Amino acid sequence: CASSQGGQVRGYTF.

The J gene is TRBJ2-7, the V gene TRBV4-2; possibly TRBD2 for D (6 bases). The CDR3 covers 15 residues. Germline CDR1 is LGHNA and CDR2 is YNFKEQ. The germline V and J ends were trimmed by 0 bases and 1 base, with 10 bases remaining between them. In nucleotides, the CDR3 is TGTGCCAGCAGCCAAGATCGGGGGTCTTCCTACGAGCAGTACTTC. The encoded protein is CASSQDRGSSYEQYF.

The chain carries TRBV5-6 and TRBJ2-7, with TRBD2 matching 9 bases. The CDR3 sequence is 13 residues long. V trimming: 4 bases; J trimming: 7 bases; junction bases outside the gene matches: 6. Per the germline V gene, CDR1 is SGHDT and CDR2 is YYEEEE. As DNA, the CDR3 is TGTGCCAGCAGCCCGGGACTAGCACGGGAGCAGTACTTC. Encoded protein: CASSPGLAREQYF.

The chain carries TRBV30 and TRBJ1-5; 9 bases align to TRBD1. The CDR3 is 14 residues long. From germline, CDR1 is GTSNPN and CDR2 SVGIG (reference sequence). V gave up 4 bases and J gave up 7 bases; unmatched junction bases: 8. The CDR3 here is CAWTPGQGGQPQHF. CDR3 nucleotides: TGTGCCTGGACGCCGGGACAGGGAGGCCAGCCCCAGCATTTT. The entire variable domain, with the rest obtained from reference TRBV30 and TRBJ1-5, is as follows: SQTIHQWPATLVQPVGSPLSLECTVEGTSNPNLYWYRQAAGRGLQLLFYSVGIGQISSEVPQNLSASRPQDRQFILSSKKLLLSDSGFYLCAWTPGQGGQPQHFGDGTRLSIL.

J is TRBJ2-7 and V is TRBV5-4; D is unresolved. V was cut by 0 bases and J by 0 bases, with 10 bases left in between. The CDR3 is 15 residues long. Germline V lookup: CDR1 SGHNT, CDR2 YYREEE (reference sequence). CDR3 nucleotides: TGTGCCAGCAGCTTGGGTGGAGTGCCCTCCTACGAGCAGTACTTC. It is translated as CASSLGGVPSYEQYF.

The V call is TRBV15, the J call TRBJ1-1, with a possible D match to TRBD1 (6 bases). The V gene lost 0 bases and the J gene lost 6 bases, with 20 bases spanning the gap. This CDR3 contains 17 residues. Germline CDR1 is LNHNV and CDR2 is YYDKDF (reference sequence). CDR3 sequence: CATSRDSFLGPGAEAFF. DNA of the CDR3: TGTGCCACCAGCAGAGATTCCTTTTTGGGTCCAGGGGCTGAAGCTTTCTTT.

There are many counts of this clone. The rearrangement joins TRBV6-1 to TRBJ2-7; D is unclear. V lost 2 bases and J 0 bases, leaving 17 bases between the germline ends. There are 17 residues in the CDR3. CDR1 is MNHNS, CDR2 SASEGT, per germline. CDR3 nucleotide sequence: TGTGCCAGCAGTGAATCCCGGAATGTTCAGGTCTCCTACGAGCAGTACTTC. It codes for CASSESRNVQVSYEQYF.

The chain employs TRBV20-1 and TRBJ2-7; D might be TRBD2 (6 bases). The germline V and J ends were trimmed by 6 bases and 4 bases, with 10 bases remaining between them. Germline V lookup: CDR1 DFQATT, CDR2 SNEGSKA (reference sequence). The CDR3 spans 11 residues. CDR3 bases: TGCAGTGCCCCGACTAGATACGAGCAGTACTTC. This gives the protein CSAPTRYEQYF.

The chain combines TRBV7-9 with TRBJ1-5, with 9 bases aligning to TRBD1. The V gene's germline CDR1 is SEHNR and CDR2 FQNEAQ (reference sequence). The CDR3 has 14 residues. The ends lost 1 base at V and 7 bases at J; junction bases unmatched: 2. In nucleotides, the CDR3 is TGTGCCAGCAGCTTAGGACAGGGGGACCAGCCCCAGCATTTT. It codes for CASSLGQGDQPQHF.

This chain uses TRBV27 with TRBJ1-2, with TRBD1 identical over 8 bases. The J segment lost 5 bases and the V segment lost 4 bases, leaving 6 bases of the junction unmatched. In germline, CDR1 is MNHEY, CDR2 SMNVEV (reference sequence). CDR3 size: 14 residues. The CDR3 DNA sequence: TGTGCCAGCAGTTCAACAGGGGGGGAGTATGGCTACACCTTC. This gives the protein CASSSTGGEYGYTF.

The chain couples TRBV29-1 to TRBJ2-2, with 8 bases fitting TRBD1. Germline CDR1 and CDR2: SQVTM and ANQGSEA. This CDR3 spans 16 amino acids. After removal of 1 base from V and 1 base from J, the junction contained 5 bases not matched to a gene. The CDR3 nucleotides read TGCAGCGTTGAAGTCGACAGGGGAGGGAACACCGGGGAGCTGTTTTTT. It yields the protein CSVEVDRGGNTGELFF.

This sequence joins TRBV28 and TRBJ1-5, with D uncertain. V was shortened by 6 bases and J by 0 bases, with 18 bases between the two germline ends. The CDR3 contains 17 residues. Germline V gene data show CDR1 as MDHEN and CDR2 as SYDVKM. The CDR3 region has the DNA TGTGCCAGCAGACCCGGTGCAGGAGACTATAGCAATCAGCCCCAGCATTTT. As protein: CASRPGAGDYSNQPQHF. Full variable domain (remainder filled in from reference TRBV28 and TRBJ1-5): DVKVTQSSRYLVKRTGEKVFLECVQDMDHENMFWYRQDPGLGLRLIYFSYDVKMKEKGDIPEGYSVSREKKERFSLILESASTNQTSMYLCASRPGAGDYSNQPQHFGDGTRLSIL.

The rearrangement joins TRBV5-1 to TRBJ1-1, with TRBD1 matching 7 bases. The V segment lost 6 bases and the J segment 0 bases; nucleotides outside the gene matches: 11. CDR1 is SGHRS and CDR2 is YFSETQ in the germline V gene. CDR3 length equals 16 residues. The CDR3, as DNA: TGCGCCAGCAATCGGGGGGGACAGACTATGAACACTGAAGCTTTCTTT. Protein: CASNRGGQTMNTEAFF.

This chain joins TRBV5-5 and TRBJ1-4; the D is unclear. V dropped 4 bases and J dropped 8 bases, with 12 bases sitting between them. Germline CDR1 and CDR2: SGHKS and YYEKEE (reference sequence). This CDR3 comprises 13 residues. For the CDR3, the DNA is TGTGCCAGCAGCCCGCCAGCCGGGGAAAAACTGTTTTTT. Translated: CASSPPAGEKLFF.

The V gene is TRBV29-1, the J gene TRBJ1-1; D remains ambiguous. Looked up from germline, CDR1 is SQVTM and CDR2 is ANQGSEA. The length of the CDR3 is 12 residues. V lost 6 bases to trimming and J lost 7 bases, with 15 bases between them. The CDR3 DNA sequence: TGCAGCGTCCTACTAAGCGGGTTTGAAGCTTTCTTT. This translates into CSVLLSGFEAFF. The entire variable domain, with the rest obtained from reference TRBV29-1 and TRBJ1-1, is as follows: SAVISQKPSRDICQRGTSLTIQCQVDSQVTMMFWYRQQPGQSLTLIATANQGSEATYESGFVIDKFPISRPNLTFSTLTVSNMSPEDSSIYLCSVLLSGFEAFFGQGTRLTVV.

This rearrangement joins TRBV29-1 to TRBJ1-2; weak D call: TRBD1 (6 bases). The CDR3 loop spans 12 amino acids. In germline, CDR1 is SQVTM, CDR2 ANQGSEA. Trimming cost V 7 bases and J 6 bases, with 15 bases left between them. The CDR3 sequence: CSEMRAGDGYTF. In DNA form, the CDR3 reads TGCAGCGAAATGAGGGCAGGGGATGGCTACACCTTC.

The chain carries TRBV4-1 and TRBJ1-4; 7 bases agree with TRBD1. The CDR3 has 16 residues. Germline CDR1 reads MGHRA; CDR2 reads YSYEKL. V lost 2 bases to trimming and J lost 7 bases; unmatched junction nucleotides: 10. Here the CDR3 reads CASSQPPGTATEKLFF. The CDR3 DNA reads TGCGCCAGCAGCCAACCCCCCGGGACAGCAACTGAAAAACTGTTTTTT.

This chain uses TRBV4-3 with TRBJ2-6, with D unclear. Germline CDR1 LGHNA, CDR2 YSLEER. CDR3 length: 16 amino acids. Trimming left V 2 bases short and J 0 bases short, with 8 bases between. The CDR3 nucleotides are TGCGCCAGCAGCCAACCCTACAGCTCTGGGGCCAACGTCCTGACTTTC. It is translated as CASSQPYSSGANVLTF.

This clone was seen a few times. The CDR3, as DNA: TGTGCCAGCAGTGATATGGATAGGGGGGGGAATGAAAAACTGTTTTTT. It codes for CASSDMDRGGNEKLFF. The rearrangement uses TRBV25-1 and TRBJ1-4, with a possible D match to TRBD1 (6 bases). Germline values: CDR1 MGHDK, CDR2 SYGVNS. The CDR3 spans 16 residues. V was pared by 3 bases and J by 5 bases, with 16 bases between.

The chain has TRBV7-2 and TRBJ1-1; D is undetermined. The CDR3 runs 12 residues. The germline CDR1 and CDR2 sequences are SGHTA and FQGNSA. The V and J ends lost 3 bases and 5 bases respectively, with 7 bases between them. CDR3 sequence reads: CASSFTRTEAFF. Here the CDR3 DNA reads TGTGCCAGCAGCTTTACCAGGACTGAAGCTTTCTTT.

CDR3 in amino acids: CASSPPGDQPQHF. The CDR3 DNA reads TGTGCCAGCTCACCTCCGGGGGATCAGCCCCAGCATTTT. The J gene is TRBJ1-5, the V gene TRBV18; D might be TRBD1 (5 bases). Looked up from germline, CDR1 is KGHSH and CDR2 is LQKENI. Trimming left V 3 bases short and J 5 bases short, with 8 bases between. This CDR3 spans 13 amino acids.

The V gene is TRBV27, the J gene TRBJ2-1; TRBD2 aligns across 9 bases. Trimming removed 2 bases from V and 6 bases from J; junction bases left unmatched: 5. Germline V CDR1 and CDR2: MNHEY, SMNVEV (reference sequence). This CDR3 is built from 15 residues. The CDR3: CASSLSSGGLNEQFF. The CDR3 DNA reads TGTGCCAGCAGTTTAAGTAGCGGGGGACTCAATGAGCAGTTCTTC.

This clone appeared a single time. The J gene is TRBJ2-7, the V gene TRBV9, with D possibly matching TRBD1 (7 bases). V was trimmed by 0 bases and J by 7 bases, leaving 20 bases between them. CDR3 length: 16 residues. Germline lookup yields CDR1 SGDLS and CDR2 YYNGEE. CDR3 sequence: CASSVVPAGGPTEQYF. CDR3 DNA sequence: TGTGCCAGCAGCGTAGTTCCCGCAGGGGGGCCGACAGAGCAGTACTTC.